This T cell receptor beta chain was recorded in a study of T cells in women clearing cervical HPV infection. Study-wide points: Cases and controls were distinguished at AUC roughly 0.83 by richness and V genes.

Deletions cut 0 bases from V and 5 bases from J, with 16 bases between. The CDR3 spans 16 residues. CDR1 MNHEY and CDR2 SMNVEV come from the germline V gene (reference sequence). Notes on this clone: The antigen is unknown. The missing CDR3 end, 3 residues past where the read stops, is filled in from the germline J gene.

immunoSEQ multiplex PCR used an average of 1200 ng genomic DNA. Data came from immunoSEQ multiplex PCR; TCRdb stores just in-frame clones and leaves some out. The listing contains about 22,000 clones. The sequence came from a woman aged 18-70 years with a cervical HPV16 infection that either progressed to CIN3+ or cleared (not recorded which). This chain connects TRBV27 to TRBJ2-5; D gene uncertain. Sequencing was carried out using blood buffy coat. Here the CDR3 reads CASSLSKGYTLETQYF. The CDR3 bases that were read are TGTGCCAGCAGTTTATCGAAGGGTTACACGTTGGAGACC.